This T cell receptor beta chain originates from a study of beta chain features in type 1 diabetes. General study findings and limits: TCRB CDR3s were moderately but significantly shorter in Type 1 diabetes patients in all four CD4+ subsets. Reduced insertions and increased deletions marked VDJ junctions in type 1 diabetes patients.

Turning to this clone: The antigen is not known.

Germline CDR1 is SEHNR and CDR2 is FQNEAQ (reference sequence). Unmatched junction bases numbered 12, after V lost 6 bases and J lost 5 bases. The CDR3 runs 15 residues. Expressed TCRB transcripts were sequenced after all isolated RNA was converted to cDNA. Measured with immunoSEQ multiplex PCR; TCRdb has only the in-frame clones, and not every one. The repertoire has hundreds of thousands of clones, 11% to 15% of them found once; the top ten carry approximately 0.039%. This sequence originates from a man aged 18 to 35 with type 1 diabetes. The chain has TRBV7-9 and TRBJ2-7; 8 positions agree with TRBD1. The sequencing input was naive CD4+ T cells from blood. The CDR3: CASREMLQGAHEQYF. CDR3 DNA sequence: TGTGCCAGCAGGGAAATGTTGCAGGGGGCACACGAGCAGTACTTC.